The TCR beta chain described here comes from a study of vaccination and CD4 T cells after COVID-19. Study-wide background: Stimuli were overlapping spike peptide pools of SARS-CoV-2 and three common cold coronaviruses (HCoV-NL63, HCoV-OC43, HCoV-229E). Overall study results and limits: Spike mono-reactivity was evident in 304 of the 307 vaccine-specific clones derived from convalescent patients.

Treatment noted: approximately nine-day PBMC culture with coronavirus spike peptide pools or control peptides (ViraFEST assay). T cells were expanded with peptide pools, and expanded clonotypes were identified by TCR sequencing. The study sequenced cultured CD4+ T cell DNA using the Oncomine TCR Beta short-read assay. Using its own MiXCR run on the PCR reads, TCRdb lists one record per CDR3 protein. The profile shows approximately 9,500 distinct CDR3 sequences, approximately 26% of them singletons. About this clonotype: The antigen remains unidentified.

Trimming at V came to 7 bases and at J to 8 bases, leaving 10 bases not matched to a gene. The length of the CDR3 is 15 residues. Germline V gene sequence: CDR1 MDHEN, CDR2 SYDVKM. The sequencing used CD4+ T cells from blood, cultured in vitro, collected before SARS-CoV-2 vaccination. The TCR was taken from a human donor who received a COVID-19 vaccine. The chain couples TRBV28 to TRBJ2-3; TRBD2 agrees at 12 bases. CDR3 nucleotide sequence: TGTGCCAGCATTTCCCTAGCGGGGGGGCCTAGTACGCAGTATTTT. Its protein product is CASISLAGGPSTQYF.